This T cell receptor beta chain came from a study of blood T cell repertoires in COVID-19 (dated by TCRdb to about 2020). Turning to the overall study: Samples from collaborators originated in the United States, Italy and Spain and spanned both the acute and convalescent phases of COVID-19. The material from the prospective study consisted of cDNA or gDNA derived from T cells, B-cell-depleted T cells, or PBMCs. Subjects who had been exposed to COVID-19, were actively infected with it, or had recovered from it provided the deeply sampled blood TCRbeta repertoires that made up the dataset. The repertoires were released in a freely available public database intended as a resource for research on the immune response to SARS-CoV-2. Samples came from the ongoing ImmuneRACE study (first 160 participants) plus 1,254 subjects from 6 global collaborators. The sample metadata nearly always contained a de-identified subject ID, COVID-19 status, age in years and sex. Where available, HLA class I and class II types were taken from metadata supplied by the sample provider and were not determined by assay-based typing.

With regard to this clone: Its antigen remains undetermined. Base qualities were left out, and no much larger clone turns up one base away.

Each collaborating institution followed its own protocols to collect whole blood in K2EDTA tubes. For TCRbeta analysis, collaborator samples were shipped as frozen whole blood, as isolated PBMCs, or as DNA extracted from either sample type. From the cysteine through the phenylalanine, the CDR3 covers 15 amino acids. Only the CDR3 part of the read is kept: 45 bases, read in frame from the first base. According to the germline V gene (reference sequence), CDR1 reads LGHDT and CDR2 reads YNNKEL. V ends up 4 bases short and J 4 bases short, with an unmatched junction base count of 5. Study-wide conclusions, independent of this receptor: The amount of clinical and demographic metadata varied by source and participant and was provided uncurated.

The immunoSEQ Assay, a bias-controlled multiplex PCR, was used to amplify TCRbeta CDR3 regions from genomic DNA. Regarding the original processing steps: The number of nucleated cells in each sample was estimated from the amplification of reference gene primers within the assay. To quantify the absolute abundance of each unique TCRbeta CDR3 rearrangement, sequence reads were collapsed and filtered. Productive Simpson clonality was computed per sample as the square root of Simpson's diversity index over productive rearrangements. The table comes from immuneACCESS by way of TCRdb, which keeps in-frame sequences with V and J called. Part of the clones is missing from these tables; in studies checked, under half for an unresolved V gene and the rest for unknown reasons. The V and J calls and clone size are taken from that table; D and trimming were inferred from the DNA. For this sample there are 70,000 or so clones; about 85% appear just once. The top ten constitute over 2.5% of the sample.

This TCR derives from an older man with acute or convalescent COVID-19. The sequencing input was peripheral blood. The sequence joins TRBV3-1 (or the pseudogene TRBV3-2) to TRBJ1-1; the central 11 bases match TRBD1. The sequenced DNA is TGTGCCAGCAGCCGCTCCGGGACAGGGGGCACTGAAGCTTTCTTT. This codes for CASSRSGTGGTEAFF.